The sequence of this T cell receptor beta chain was determined in a study of early T cells in non-severe SARS-CoV-2 infection. The sample holds a few counts of this clonotype. Antigen specificity is unknown. This CDR3 has 13 amino acids. Germline-derived CDR1 and CDR2 are SGHTA and FQGTGA. Trimming stripped 5 bases from V and 3 bases from J, with 9 bases between. Findings of the study overall: Sequences matched to VDJdb favored anti-spike CD8 responses, while private and CD4 specificities were missed.

The TCR library protocol was used to attach unique molecular identifiers. These identifiers were attached to individual cDNA molecules. Each CDR3 protein gets one entry after TCRdb re-called the 5' RACE reads with MiXCR. The repertoire includes approximately 70,000 distinct CDR3 sequences, 12% to 15% of them detected once, and about 14% sits in the top ten. This TCR came from an adult who was a healthcare worker with PCR-confirmed SARS-CoV-2 infection or an uninfected control (not recorded which). The rearrangement links TRBV7-3 to TRBJ2-3; weak D call: TRBD1 (5 bases). The sequenced sample was whole blood. The CDR3 protein is CASSKWTTDTQYF. In DNA form, the CDR3 reads TGTGCCAGCAGCAAATGGACAACAGATACGCAGTATTTT.